The entry below gives a single T cell receptor (beta chain) sequence along with its context. This record belongs to a study of cytomegalovirus exposure and HLA in healthy donors. The PCR contained 60 Vbeta and 13 Jbeta primers. Clones were read by immunoSEQ multiplex PCR, and TCRdb kept only the in-frame ones, dropping some. This table has hundreds of thousands of clones, about 80% appearing once. Germline CDR1 SGHDN, CDR2 FVKESK. The CDR3 is made up of 15 amino acids. J was trimmed by 6 bases and V by 4 bases; bases with no gene match: 6. The chain links TRBV14 to TRBJ1-4; 9 bases align to TRBD1. This TCR came from a man between 40 and 49 years old in good health and CMV-seropositive. The sequencing input was PBMCs. The CDR3 nucleotides are TGTGCCAGCAGCCCACTGGGACAGGGAGATGAAAAACTGTTTTTT. Its translation is CASSPLGQGDEKLFF.